The subject of this entry is one T cell receptor beta chain. TCRdb independently ran MiXCR on the PCR reads; one entry per CDR3 protein. The sample shows approximately 12,000 distinct CDR3 sequences, roughly 51% of them seen only once. This record belongs to a study of tumor-infiltrating lymphocytes in oesophageal squamous cell carcinoma. CDR1 ENHRY and CDR2 SYGVKD come from the germline V gene. This CDR3 comprises 13 residues. V gene TRBV10-3 combines with J gene TRBJ2-4, with TRBD2 matching over 7 bases. The J call may be in error: the DNA end matches TRBJ2-1 better. The TCR was taken from a male donor with esophageal squamous cell carcinoma. The sequencing input was esophageal tumor tissue. The CDR3 here is CAMAGEPNNEQFF. CDR3 DNA: TGTGCCATGGCGGGGGAACCTAACAATGAGCAGTTCTTC.